The 24 T cell receptor beta chains presented below share a single source sample, sequenced in a study of T cell responses to AZD1222 COVID-19 vaccine. The protocol was immunoSEQ multiplex PCR, while the TCRdb copy is restricted to in-frame clones and leaves out a portion. The listing contains about 140,000 clones. The sample taken for sequencing was peripheral blood. The receptor source for this set is an adult in good health.

This rearrangement joins TRBV15 to TRBJ2-7, with a tentative D call TRBD1 (6 bases). CDR1 is LNHNV, CDR2 YYDKDF, per germline (reference sequence). V was clipped by 0 bases and J by 4 bases, with 13 bases between them. CDR3 size: 15 residues. The CDR3 sequence: CATSRETGPLYEQYF. CDR3 in DNA: TGTGCCACCAGCAGAGAGACAGGACCCCTTTACGAGCAGTACTTC.

The chain employs TRBV28 and TRBJ2-7; 9 nucleotides agree with TRBD1. V dropped 2 bases and J dropped 7; count of bases not matched to a gene: 12. Germline V gene sequence: CDR1 MDHEN, CDR2 SYDVKM. The CDR3 has 16 residues. DNA of the CDR3: TGTGCCAGCAGTTTACACGCGGGGACAGGGTACGGTGAGCAGTACTTC. Translated, it gives CASSLHAGTGYGEQYF.

The chain couples TRBV7-3 to TRBJ2-3; TRBD2 aligns across 10 bases. CDR1 and CDR2 from the germline V gene are SGHTA and FQGTGA. Unmatched junction bases numbered 3, after V lost 2 bases and J lost 1 base. The length of the CDR3 is 16 residues. DNA for the CDR3: TGTGCCAGCAGCTTAGGGCTAGCGGGGGGCACAGATACGCAGTATTTT. Its protein product is CASSLGLAGGTDTQYF. Combining the CDR3 with reference TRBV7-3 and TRBJ2-3 gives the whole variable domain GAGVSQTPSNKVTEKGKYVELRCDPISGHTALYWYRQSLGQGPEFLIYFQGTGAADDSGLPNDRFFAVRPEGSVSTLKIQRTERGDSAVYLCASSLGLAGGTDTQYFGPGTRLTVL.

The CDR3 region is CASSIGAAGGEQYF. DNA for the CDR3: TGTGCCAGTAGTATAGGGGCGGCCGGGGGAGAGCAGTACTTC. The chain couples TRBV19 to TRBJ2-7, with D perhaps TRBD2 (6 bases). The V end lost 1 base, the J end lost 7 bases, and 14 bases lay between the germline ends. CDR3 length: 14 residues. The germline V gene encodes CDR1 LNHDA and CDR2 SQIVND (reference sequence).

The genes are TRBV5-1 and TRBJ2-2; no firm D call. The CDR3 runs to 15 residues. The V gene's germline CDR1 is SGHRS and CDR2 YFSETQ. Trimming took 1 base from V and 0 from J, leaving 7 bases between them. The CDR3 protein is CASSLPAPNTGELFF. Written as DNA, the CDR3 is TGCGCCAGCAGCTTGCCAGCGCCGAACACCGGGGAGCTGTTTTTT.

This chain joins TRBV7-8 and TRBJ1-5; D gene ambiguous. From germline, CDR1 is SGHVS and CDR2 FQNEAQ. The CDR3 totals 16 residues. V lost 3 bases and J 5 bases, leaving 17 bases between the germline ends. This CDR3 is CASSFSSGGIHQPQHF. Written as DNA, the CDR3 is TGTGCCAGCAGCTTCAGCTCCGGAGGGATTCATCAGCCCCAGCATTTT. Full variable domain (remainder filled in from reference TRBV7-8 and TRBJ1-5): GAGVSQSPRYKVAKRGQDVALRCDPISGHVSLFWYQQALGQGPEFLTYFQNEAQLDKSGLPSDRFFAERPEGSVSTLKIQRTQQEDSAVYLCASSFSSGGIHQPQHFGDGTRLSIL.

V is TRBV7-3 and J is TRBJ1-1; 8 nucleotides line up with TRBD1. The ends lost 5 bases at V and 4 bases at J; junction bases unmatched: 6. Germline CDR1 is SGHTA and CDR2 is FQGTGA. The CDR3 extends over 14 amino acids. CDR3 region: CASSTGQGGTEAFF. The CDR3 bases are TGTGCCAGCAGCACCGGACAGGGAGGCACTGAAGCTTTCTTT.

The chain joins TRBV15 to TRBJ2-5; D is unclear. This CDR3 region has 15 residues. Germline CDR1 and CDR2: LNHNV and YYDKDF (reference sequence). V was cut by 0 bases and J by 0 bases, with 8 bases left in between. The CDR3 DNA reads as TGTGCCACCAGCAGAGATGAGCGAGACCAAGAGACCCAGTACTTC. Protein product: CATSRDERDQETQYF.

The chain uses TRBV3-1 (or the pseudogene TRBV3-2) and TRBJ1-3; D unclear. The CDR3 is 16 amino acids. Trimming removed 1 base from V and 1 base from J, with 11 bases in between. CDR1 LGHDT and CDR2 YNNKEL come from the germline V gene (reference sequence). The CDR3 loop reads CASSQAGFISGNTIYF. The CDR3 DNA sequence: TGTGCCAGCAGCCAAGCCGGATTTATTTCTGGAAACACCATATATTTT.

This chain uses TRBV28 with TRBJ2-7; unclear D gene. V was clipped by 6 bases and J by 4 bases, with 10 bases between them. Germline-derived CDR1 and CDR2 are MDHEN and SYDVKM. This CDR3 is 12 amino acids long. CDR3 loop: CASSFDGYEQYF. CDR3 sequence (DNA): TGTGCCAGCAGCTTCGACGGGTACGAGCAGTACTTC. The full variable domain, with the rest looked up from reference TRBV28 and TRBJ2-7, is DVKVTQSSRYLVKRTGEKVFLECVQDMDHENMFWYRQDPGLGLRLIYFSYDVKMKEKGDIPEGYSVSREKKERFSLILESASTNQTSMYLCASSFDGYEQYFGPGTRLTVT.

The chain is built from TRBV7-2 and TRBJ2-7, with TRBD1 matching 7 bases. The junction had 6 bases not matched to a gene; V was cut back by 2 bases and J by 2 bases. The germline gives CDR1 SGHTA, CDR2 FQGNSA. The CDR3 has 15 amino acids. The CDR3 coding sequence is TGTGCCAGCAGCTTAACCCCCCAGGGGGCCTACGAGCAGTACTTC. Translation gives CASSLTPQGAYEQYF.

This chain uses TRBV6-5 with TRBJ2-1; D is tentatively TRBD1 or TRBD2 (6 bases each). CDR1 MNHEY and CDR2 SVGAGI come from the germline V gene. Trimming took 6 bases from V and 2 from J, leaving 11 bases between them. CDR3 size: 14 residues. CDR3 nucleotides: TGTGCCAGCAGAGAGGGGGGACCCTACAATGAGCAGTTCTTC. Residues: CASREGGPYNEQFF.

The CDR3 loop is CASSQDQTGEQPQHF. Written as DNA, the CDR3 is TGCGCCAGCAGCCAAGATCAAACAGGGGAACAGCCCCAGCATTTT. V gene TRBV4-3 combines with J gene TRBJ1-5, with 7 bases that match TRBD1. J gave up 7 bases and V 0 bases, and 6 bases lay outside the gene matches. This CDR3 comprises 15 residues. CDR1 LGHNA and CDR2 YSLEER come from the germline V gene.

The chain carries TRBV4-2 and TRBJ2-5, with TRBD2 identical over 12 bases. Trimming at V came to 0 bases and at J to 6 bases, leaving 5 bases not matched to a gene. The CDR3 runs 16 residues. Germline CDR1 reads LGHNA; CDR2 reads YNFKEQ. CDR3 coding DNA: TGTGCCAGCAGCCAAGATCCTAGCGGGGGGGCGAAGACCCAGTACTTC. Its protein product is CASSQDPSGGAKTQYF.

V and J are TRBV28 and TRBJ1-1, with TRBD1 as a possible D gene (5 bases). CDR1 and CDR2 (germline): MDHEN, SYDVKM. The V and J ends lost 3 bases and 5 bases respectively, with 7 bases between them. The CDR3 has 12 residues. This CDR3 reads CASSLYRTEAFF. CDR3 sequence (DNA): TGTGCCAGCAGTTTGTACAGGACTGAAGCTTTCTTT.

The rearrangement uses TRBV6-1 and TRBJ2-1, with 9 bases that match TRBD1. V lost 4 bases to trimming and J lost 1 base; unmatched junction nucleotides: 8. CDR1 and CDR2 (germline): MNHNS, SASEGT. This CDR3 has 17 residues. In DNA, the CDR3 is TGTGCCAGCAGTGGCCGATCCGGACAGGGGTCCTACAATGAGCAGTTCTTC. This codes for CASSGRSGQGSYNEQFF.

This chain joins TRBV20-1 and TRBJ1-2; unclear D gene. Trimming took 6 bases from V and 10 from J, leaving 9 bases between them. Germline CDR1 and CDR2: DFQATT and SNEGSKA (reference sequence). This CDR3 spans 9 amino acids. CDR3 region: CSALPTYTF. The CDR3 DNA reads TGCAGTGCCCTTCCTACCTACACCTTC.

The rearrangement uses TRBV29-1 and TRBJ1-3, with 7 bases aligning to TRBD1. This CDR3 spans 15 amino acids. Unmatched junction bases numbered 9, after V lost 6 bases and J lost 1 base. Germline-derived CDR1 and CDR2 are SQVTM and ANQGSEA. CDR3 sequence: CSVTLTGVSGNTIYF. The CDR3 DNA is TGCAGCGTGACCCTCACAGGGGTTTCTGGAAACACCATATATTTT.

CDR3 in DNA: TGTGCCAGCACCCTCCGAAGGATGGTGACAGATACGCAGTATTTT. Translation: CASTLRRMVTDTQYF. This sequence joins TRBV11-2 and TRBJ2-3; D not resolved. In germline, CDR1 is SGHAT, CDR2 FQNNGV. Trimming shortened V by 7 bases and J by 3 bases, and 17 bases separated the two germline ends. The CDR3 covers 15 residues.

The rearrangement joins TRBV7-9 to TRBJ2-1; 12 positions match TRBD2. V was pared by 1 base and J by 9 bases, with 7 bases of the junction left unmatched. The CDR3 totals 16 residues. Germline loops: CDR1 SEHNR, CDR2 FQNEAQ (reference sequence). CDR3 loop: CASSLGLAGGPGEQFF. The CDR3 bases are TGTGCCAGCAGCTTAGGTCTAGCGGGGGGGCCAGGTGAGCAGTTCTTC.

The chain couples TRBV12-5 to TRBJ2-1; tentatively, D is TRBD1 (5 bases). The ends were cut back, 1 base at V and 5 bases at J, with 9 bases in the middle. This CDR3 spans 14 amino acids. Germline CDR1 is LGHNT and CDR2 is FRNRAP. CDR3 in DNA: TGTGCTAGTGGTTTGGGACAGCTTGACAATGAGCAGTTCTTC. This sequence encodes CASGLGQLDNEQFF.

V usage is TRBV6-5 and J usage is TRBJ1-3; maybe TRBD1 (6 bases). Germline assignment: CDR1 MNHEY and CDR2 SVGAGI. CDR3 length: 15 amino acids. The ends were cut back, 7 bases at V and 0 bases at J, with 13 bases in the middle. The CDR3 nucleotides read TGTGCCAGCAAGAGGGGGGGCGGCTCTGGAAACACCATATATTTT. Its protein product is CASKRGGGSGNTIYF.

The CDR3 DNA reads TGTGCCATCAGTGCAGCAGGAGGGAACACTGAAGCTTTCTTT. Translated: CAISAAGGNTEAFF. The rearrangement joins TRBV10-3 to TRBJ1-1; D remains ambiguous. The CDR3 sequence is 14 residues long. The V gene's germline CDR1 is ENHRY and CDR2 SYGVKD. V lost 4 bases to trimming and J lost 1 base, with 10 bases between them.

V gene TRBV18 combines with J gene TRBJ1-2; 12 nucleotides agree with TRBD1. Germline CDR1 reads KGHSH; CDR2 reads LQKENI. The V gene end was trimmed by 1 base and the J gene end by 6 bases; junction bases not matched to a gene: 6. This CDR3 spans 16 amino acids. In DNA form, the CDR3 reads TGTGCCAGCTCACCACTCCCGGGACAGGGGGCAAATGGCTACACCTTC. It encodes CASSPLPGQGANGYTF.